The rows below give T cell receptor beta chains drawn from one sample of a study of regulatory T cells in long-lasting Graves disease. TCRdb re-called the multiplex PCR reads with MiXCR, one entry per CDR3 protein. The sample has over 350,000 distinct CDR3 sequences; more than 20% are singletons. The sample here was peripheral blood mononuclear cells (PBMCs), taken when the disease was refractory, from a patient treated with antithyroid drugs. All receptors come from a female donor with Graves disease. The CDR3 runs from the conserved cysteine through the conserved F or W. Each record gives: clone size, D gene, J gene, V gene, CDR3 DNA, CDR3 protein. A D gene is named only where the DNA matches it firmly. The size field is filled for only some rows; it gives once, few, many or a size class.

few - TRBJ1-1 TRBV20-1 TGCAGTGCTAGTATAGGGGGCACTGAAGCTTTCTTT CSASIGGTEAFF
- - TRBJ2-2 TRBV24-1 TGTGCCACCAGTGATTTGTACGGGAGAGGAGCCGGGGAGCTGTTTTTT CATSDLYGRGAGELFF
many TRBD2 TRBJ2-2 TRBV10-3 TGTGCCACCCGAGCGGGACTAGCGGCTAACACCGGGGAGCTGTTTTTT CATRAGLAANTGELFF
- - TRBJ1-6 TRBV2 TGTGCCAGCAGTGTCGAGGGTGATAATTCACCCCTCCACTTT CASSVEGDNSPLHF
- - TRBJ2-7 TRBV11-2 TGTGCCAGCAGCTTTCAAGCCGTCGAGCAGTACTTC CASSFQAVEQYF
few TRBD1 TRBJ2-7 TRBV27 TGTGCCAGCAGCAAGTTTGGGGACAGAAGCTCCTACGAGCAGTACTTC CASSKFGDRSSYEQYF
few - TRBJ1-1 TRBV20-1 TGCAGTGCTAGAGCTTCGACAGTCGGCGCTGAAGCTTTCTTT CSARASTVGAEAFF
- - TRBJ2-5 TRBV20-1 TGCAGTGTCATCGTGGTCGCTAGCGGAGAGGGGGGACCTGGGGAGACCCGGTACTTC CSVIVVASGEGGPGETRYF
many - TRBJ2-7 TRBV7-2 TGTGCCAGCAGCTTAGAGGCTCCCCCCTACGAGCAGTACTTC CASSLEAPPYEQYF
few - TRBJ2-7 TRBV12-3/TRBV12-4 TGTGCCTCTAGCGCACTCTCCTACGAGCAGTACTTC CASSALSYEQYF
- - TRBJ2-2 TRBV15 TGTGCCACCAGCAGAGAAGGCAGCCCGGGAGCCGGGGAGCTGTTTTTT CATSREGSPGAGELFF
many TRBD1 TRBJ2-7 TRBV12-3/TRBV12-4 TGTGCCAGCAGCCCGGGACAGGGTCGGTTCGAGCAGTACTTC CASSPGQGRFEQYF
- - TRBJ1-1 TRBV7-9 TGTGCCAGCAGCTTGGAAGAACCCACTGAAGCTTTCTTT CASSLEEPTEAFF
- TRBD1 TRBJ1-1 TRBV6-2/TRBV6-3 TGTGCCAGCACCAAGGACAGGGGTGGGACTGAAGCTTTCTTT CASTKDRGGTEAFF
- - TRBJ2-1 TRBV7-9 TGTGCCAGCAGCGCTGGACCCGGGAGTAGCAATGAGCAGTTCTTC CASSAGPGSSNEQFF
many TRBD1 TRBJ1-1 TRBV5-5 TGTGCCAGCAGCTTATTCCACAGGGGGGTTATGAACACTGAAGCTTTCTTT CASSLFHRGVMNTEAFF
few - TRBJ2-6 TRBV6-2/TRBV6-3 TGTGCCAGCACACAGGCCCTGGGGGCCAACGTCCTGACTTTC CASTQALGANVLTF
- - TRBJ1-2 TRBV25-1 TGTGCCAGCAAAACCACTGGGTTTAGCTACACCTTC CASKTTGFSYTF
few TRBD1 TRBJ1-4 TRBV4-1 TGCGCCAGCAGCCAAGGACAGGGGTGGGAAAAACTGTTTTTT CASSQGQGWEKLFF
once - TRBJ2-2 TRBV4-3 TGCGCCAGCAGCCAAGATCTGATCACCGGGGAGCTGTTTTTT CASSQDLITGELFF
many TRBD1 TRBJ2-5 TRBV11-2 TGTGCCAGCAGCCCTGGGGACAGGGGGCAAGAGACCCAGTACTTC CASSPGDRGQETQYF
few - TRBJ2-5 TRBV7-7 TGTGCTAGCAGCCGTGGTGGGGGGAAAGAGACCCAGTACTTC CASSRGGGKETQYF
few TRBD2 TRBJ2-3 TRBV6-2/TRBV6-3 TGTGCCAGCAGTTACTCCCGGAGGAATATAGCGGGAGGCCAACAGCCTAGCACAGATACGCAGTATTTT CASSYSRRNIAGGQQPSTDTQYF
- - TRBJ1-6 TRBV12-3/TRBV12-4 TGTGCCAGCAGTCCCCCTGGACGTACGGGTCCCCTCCACTTT CASSPPGRTGPLHF
- - TRBJ2-7 TRBV20-1 TGCAGTGCTAGAGATCCTAACTCCTACGAGCAGTACTTC CSARDPNSYEQYF
many - TRBJ2-6 TRBV11-2 TGTGCCAGCAGCTTAATGTTGGGGGGATCCGGGGCCAACGTCCTGACTTTC CASSLMLGGSGANVLTF
few - TRBJ2-7 TRBV6-2/TRBV6-3 TGTGCCAGCAGTTACTCCAACACACATTACGAGCAGTACTTC CASSYSNTHYEQYF
- TRBD1 TRBJ1-1 TRBV13 TGTGCCAGCAGGAGGGGGCACCCGAACACTGAAGCTTTCTTT CASRRGHPNTEAFF
many - TRBJ2-7 TRBV2 TGTGCCAGCAGTGAAAGTCCCCTAATAATGACGAACTACGAGCAGTACTTC CASSESPLIMTNYEQYF
few TRBD1 TRBJ1-2 TRBV10-3 TGTGCCATCAGACCCGGACAGGGAAATGGCTACACCTTC CAIRPGQGNGYTF
- TRBD1 TRBJ2-3 TRBV14 TGTGCCAGCAGCCACGACAGGGCAGATACGCAGTATTTT CASSHDRADTQYF
many TRBD2 TRBJ2-5 TRBV11-2 TGTGCCAGCAGCCCCAGGGAGGGGTTTTTCCGAGAGACCCAGTACTTC CASSPREGFFRETQYF
few - TRBJ2-1 TRBV7-2 TGTGCCAGCAGCTCCTGGGGATCCTACAATGAGCAGTTCTTC CASSSWGSYNEQFF
many - TRBJ2-5 TRBV20-1 TGCAGTGTCTTCGGTAGGGGCGGTGAGACCCAGTACTTC CSVFGRGGETQYF
many - TRBJ2-2 TRBV12-3/TRBV12-4 TGTGCCAGCAGTTCAATGCTAGGAACCGGGGAGCTGTTTTTT CASSSMLGTGELFF
many - TRBJ2-5 TRBV11-2 TGTGCCAGCAGCCTTCGACCCGACACGGGGGAGACCCAGTACTTC CASSLRPDTGETQYF
- - TRBJ2-1 TRBV28 TGTGCCAGCAGGGGTTGGCAGGCCCACAATGAGCAGTTCTTC CASRGWQAHNEQFF
- TRBD2 TRBJ2-7 TRBV6-1 TGTGCCAGCAGCCCGGGACTAGCGTCGAACGAGCAGTACTTC CASSPGLASNEQYF
- - TRBJ2-1 TRBV30 TGTGCCTGGAGTGTATTGAGGGATGAGCAGTTCTTC CAWSVLRDEQFF
many - TRBJ1-1 TRBV6-9 TGTGCCAGCAGTTACACCCCATGGTCTGAAGCTTTCTTT CASSYTPWSEAFF
once TRBD2 TRBJ2-1 TRBV11-1 TGTGCCAGAACTAGCGGGAGGGCCGTTCGGGAGCAGTTCTTC CARTSGRAVREQFF
- - TRBJ1-1 TRBV3-1 TGTGCCAGCAGCCAACCCCCCTCAGGGAACACTGAAGCTTTCTTT CASSQPPSGNTEAFF
- TRBD2 TRBJ2-7 TRBV4-1 TGCGCCAGCAGCCAAGGGGGACTAGCGGGGTTCTACGAGCAGTACTTC CASSQGGLAGFYEQYF
many - TRBJ1-5 TRBV12-3/TRBV12-4 TGTGCCAGCAGTTTGGGGCCTCAGCCCCAGCATTTT CASSLGPQPQHF
many - TRBJ1-5 TRBV28 TGTGCCAGCAGTAAGCTGATTTCTAGCAATCAGCCCCAGCATTTT CASSKLISSNQPQHF
- TRBD1 TRBJ2-5 TRBV29-1 TGCAGCGTGGGTACAGGGGATCTTGGGACCCAGTACTTC CSVGTGDLGTQYF
many TRBD1 TRBJ1-1 TRBV12-3/TRBV12-4 TGTGCCAGCAGTTTCCCTCGGACAGGGCAGAACACTGAAGCTTTCTTT CASSFPRTGQNTEAFF
- - TRBJ2-2 TRBV2 TGTGCCAGCCTCCGTCTCATGAACACCGGGGAGCTGTTTTTT CASLRLMNTGELFF
many - TRBJ1-4 TRBV28 TGTGCCAGCAGCGAGATGGATACAACTAATGAAAAACTGTTTTTT CASSEMDTTNEKLFF
- - TRBJ1-2 TRBV12-3/TRBV12-4 TGTGCCAGCAGTTCCCACAGGGATCTGAACGTGGGCTACACCTTC CASSSHRDLNVGYTF
many TRBD1 TRBJ1-2 TRBV28 TGTGCCAGCAGTCGGGACAGGGGACTCTATGGCTACACCTTC CASSRDRGLYGYTF
many TRBD1 TRBJ2-7 TRBV12-3/TRBV12-4 TGTGCCAGCAGTTTTGGACAGGGGGACGAGCAGTACTTC CASSFGQGDEQYF
- - TRBJ1-2 TRBV29-1 TGCAGCGTTAATCGGGGCTCATACGGCTACACCTTC CSVNRGSYGYTF
- - TRBJ1-1 TRBV30 TGTGCCTGGACCTCACAGGGAGTCTACACTGAAGCTTTCTTT CAWTSQGVYTEAFF
few - TRBJ2-7 TRBV4-3 TGCGCCAGCAGCCAAGACATGGCAGGGGTAGTGGCCGGGGCATTCGAGCAGTACTTC CASSQDMAGVVAGAFEQYF
many - TRBJ1-5 TRBV6-2/TRBV6-3 TGTGCCAGCAGTTACTCTCAAGGGGTCATCAATCAGCCCCAGCATTTT CASSYSQGVINQPQHF
few - TRBJ1-2 TRBV10-3 TGTGCCATCACGGGGGCGCAGGATGGCTACACCTTC CAITGAQDGYTF